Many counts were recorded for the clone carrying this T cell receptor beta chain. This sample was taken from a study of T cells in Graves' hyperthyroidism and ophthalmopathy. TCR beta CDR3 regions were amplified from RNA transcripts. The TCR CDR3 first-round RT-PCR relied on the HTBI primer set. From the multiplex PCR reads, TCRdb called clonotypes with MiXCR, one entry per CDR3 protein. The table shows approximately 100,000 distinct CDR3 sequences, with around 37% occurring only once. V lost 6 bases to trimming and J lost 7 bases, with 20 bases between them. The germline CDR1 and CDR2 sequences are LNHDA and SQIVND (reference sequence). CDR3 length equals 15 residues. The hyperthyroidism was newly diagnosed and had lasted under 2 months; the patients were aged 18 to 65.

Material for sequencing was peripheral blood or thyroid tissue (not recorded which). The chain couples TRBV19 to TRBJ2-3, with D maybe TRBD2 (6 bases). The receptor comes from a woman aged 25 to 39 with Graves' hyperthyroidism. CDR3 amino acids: CASSTMARGSHTQYF. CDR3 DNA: TGTGCCAGTAGCACCATGGCGCGGGGCTCTCATACGCAGTATTTT.